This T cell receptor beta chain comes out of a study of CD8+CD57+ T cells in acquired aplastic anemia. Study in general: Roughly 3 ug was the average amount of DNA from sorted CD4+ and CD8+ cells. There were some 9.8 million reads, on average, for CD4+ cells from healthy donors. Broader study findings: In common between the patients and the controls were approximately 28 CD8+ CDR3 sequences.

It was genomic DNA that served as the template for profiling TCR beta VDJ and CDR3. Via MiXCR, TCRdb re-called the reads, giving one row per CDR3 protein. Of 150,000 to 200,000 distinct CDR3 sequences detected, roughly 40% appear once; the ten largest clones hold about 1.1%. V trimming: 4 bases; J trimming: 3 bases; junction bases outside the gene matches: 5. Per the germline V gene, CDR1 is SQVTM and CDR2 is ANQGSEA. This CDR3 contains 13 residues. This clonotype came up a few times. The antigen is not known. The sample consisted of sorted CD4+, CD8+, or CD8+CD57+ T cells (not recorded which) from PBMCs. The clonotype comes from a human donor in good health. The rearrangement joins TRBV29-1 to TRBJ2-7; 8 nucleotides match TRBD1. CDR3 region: CSVGQGQVYEQYF. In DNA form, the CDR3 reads TGCAGCGTTGGACAGGGACAGGTCTACGAGCAGTACTTC.